These 14 T cell receptor beta chains came from one sample sequenced in a study of cytomegalovirus exposure and HLA in healthy donors (dated by TCRdb to 2016 to 2017). Libraries were built with the immunoSEQ multiplex PCR assay. For the multiplex PCR, a mixture combining 60 forward primers for TCR Vbeta segments and 13 reverse primers for TCR Jbeta segments was used. Entries here come from immuneACCESS through TCRdb and include only in-frame sequences with V and J called. Some clones fail to appear in such tables; in the studies checked, an unresolved V gene covers under half of the shortfall, and the cause of the remainder is unknown. This sample is represented by approximately 150,000 clones; over 75% of them were singletons. The top ten hold around 0.7% of the sample. Sequencing input: PBMCs. These receptors came from a male donor in good health and CMV-seronegative.

This chain joins TRBV7-9 and TRBJ1-4; 7 bases line up with TRBD1. The J segment lost 2 bases and the V segment lost 1 base, leaving 1 base of the junction unmatched. The CDR3 runs 15 residues. Germline V gene lookup returns CDR1 SEHNR and CDR2 FQNEAQ (reference sequence). The CDR3: CASSLGDSTNEKLFF. The CDR3 DNA reads TGTGCCAGCAGCTTAGGGGACAGCACTAATGAAAAACTGTTTTTT.

J is TRBJ2-1 and V is TRBV4-3, with TRBD2 matching 11 bases. The CDR3 runs to 15 residues. Trimming cost V 4 bases and J 8 bases; bases outside gene matches: 7. CDR1 and CDR2 (germline): LGHNA, YSLEER. The CDR3 reads CASSPRTSGYHEQFF. The CDR3 DNA reads TGCGCCAGCAGCCCCCGGACTAGCGGGTATCATGAGCAGTTCTTC.

Details on this clone: At the DNA level, this CDR3 is encoded by other sequences in the same sample as well. V usage is TRBV6-1 and J usage is TRBJ1-1; 8 bases map to TRBD1. The length of the CDR3 is 16 residues. J was trimmed by 1 base and V by 3 bases; bases with no gene match: 7. From germline, CDR1 is MNHNS and CDR2 SASEGT. DNA of the CDR3: TGTGCCAGCAGTGAGCCCCGGCAGGGGGCGAACACTGAAGCTTTCTTT. Protein sequence: CASSEPRQGANTEAFF.

The CDR3, as DNA: TGTGCCAGCTCACTTATCGCCTACGAGCAGTACTTC. Its translation is CASSLIAYEQYF. The rearrangement joins TRBV18 to TRBJ2-7, with D hard to call. Trimming pared 4 bases from V and 2 bases from J, leaving 6 bases between. Per the germline V gene, CDR1 is KGHSH and CDR2 is LQKENI. The CDR3 is made up of 12 amino acids.

The gene calls are TRBV28 and TRBJ1-5; D is ambiguous. Germline V gene data show CDR1 as MDHEN and CDR2 as SYDVKM. The CDR3 is 13 residues long. Trimming removed 1 base from V and 7 bases from J, with 8 bases in between. CDR3 sequence (DNA): TGTGCCAGCAGTTTATCCTTACGGCAGCCCCAGCATTTT. Protein: CASSLSLRQPQHF.

V and J are TRBV10-2 and TRBJ1-2; D unclear. Germline CDR1 reads WSHSY; CDR2 reads SAAADI. The CDR3 spans 11 residues. Trimming removed 5 bases at V and 8 bases at J, with 9 bases between. CDR3: CASSSGEGYTF. CDR3 nucleotides: TGCGCCAGCAGTTCCGGGGAGGGCTACACCTTC.

V usage is TRBV10-2 and J usage is TRBJ2-7; 10 bases match TRBD2. This CDR3 comprises 13 residues. The germline CDR1 and CDR2 sequences are WSHSY and SAAADI. The V and J ends lost 6 bases and 4 bases, in that order; junction bases with no gene match: 3. This chain's CDR3 is CASRASGSYEQYF. The CDR3 DNA sequence: TGCGCCAGCAGAGCTAGCGGGAGTTACGAGCAGTACTTC.

The chain has TRBV7-6 and TRBJ1-5; possible D gene TRBD1, 5 bases. V shed 4 bases and J shed 4 bases, with 8 bases lying between them. CDR3 length: 13 residues. Germline loops: CDR1 SGHVS, CDR2 FNYEAQ. CDR3 region: CASSSDSNQPQHF. CDR3 nucleotides: TGTGCCAGCAGCTCAGACAGTAATCAGCCCCAGCATTTT.

This clone was seen more than once but under ten times. V gene TRBV29-1 combines with J gene TRBJ2-2; a weak D match, TRBD1 (6 bases). Deletions cut 6 bases from V and 1 base from J, with 15 bases between. Germline CDR1 SQVTM, CDR2 ANQGSEA. CDR3 length equals 15 residues. As DNA, the CDR3 is TGCAGCGTCGAAAGCAGGGGTGGGAACACCGGGGAGCTGTTTTTT. The encoded protein is CSVESRGGNTGELFF.

J is TRBJ2-7 and V is TRBV10-2; 12 positions match TRBD2. This CDR3 is built from 15 residues. In germline, CDR1 is WSHSY, CDR2 SAAADI. V shed 5 bases, J shed 4 bases, and the junction held 6 bases outside the gene matches. CDR3 coding DNA: TGCGCCAGCAGTCAGCTAGCGGGAGGGCAGTACGAGCAGTACTTC. Its translation is CASSQLAGGQYEQYF.

This clone appeared a few times. The J gene is TRBJ1-5, the V gene TRBV27; D unresolved. Germline CDR1 and CDR2: MNHEY and SMNVEV (reference sequence). This CDR3 region has 13 residues. V was shortened by 2 bases and J by 1 base, with 3 bases between the two germline ends. This chain's CDR3 is CASSLSSNQPQHF. The CDR3 DNA is TGTGCCAGCAGTTTAAGCAGCAATCAGCCCCAGCATTTT.

The chain carries TRBV7-3 and TRBJ1-2, with a weak D call TRBD1 (6 bases). CDR3 length: 12 amino acids. Germline V gene sequence: CDR1 SGHTA, CDR2 FQGTGA. V gave up 3 bases and J gave up 5 bases, with 7 bases separating them. CDR3 sequence reads: CASSLTGYGYTF. The DNA for the CDR3 is TGTGCCAGCAGCTTGACAGGATATGGCTACACCTTC.

Points on this clone: At the DNA level, this CDR3 is encoded by other sequences in the same sample as well. This chain connects TRBV11-2 to TRBJ2-7; D not resolved. Deletions cut 0 bases from V and 4 bases from J, with 7 bases between. In germline, CDR1 is SGHAT, CDR2 FQNNGV. The CDR3 consists of 13 residues. The CDR3 is CASSLDPGYEQYF. For the CDR3, the DNA is TGTGCCAGCAGCTTAGACCCAGGATACGAGCAGTACTTC. The variable domain in full, completed from reference TRBV11-2 and TRBJ2-7, reads EAGVAQSPRYKIIEKRQSVAFWCNPISGHATLYWYQQILGQGPKLLIQFQNNGVVDDSQLPKDRFSAERLKGVDSTLKIQPAKLEDSAVYLCASSLDPGYEQYFGPGTRLTVT.

V and J are TRBV9 and TRBJ1-2; D remains ambiguous. The CDR3 totals 14 residues. CDR1 is SGDLS and CDR2 is YYNGEE in the germline V gene. Trimming removed 4 bases from V and 2 bases from J, with 12 bases in between. The CDR3 bases are TGTGCCAGCAGCCCCTATCCCCCCAACTATGGCTACACCTTC. Translation gives CASSPYPPNYGYTF.